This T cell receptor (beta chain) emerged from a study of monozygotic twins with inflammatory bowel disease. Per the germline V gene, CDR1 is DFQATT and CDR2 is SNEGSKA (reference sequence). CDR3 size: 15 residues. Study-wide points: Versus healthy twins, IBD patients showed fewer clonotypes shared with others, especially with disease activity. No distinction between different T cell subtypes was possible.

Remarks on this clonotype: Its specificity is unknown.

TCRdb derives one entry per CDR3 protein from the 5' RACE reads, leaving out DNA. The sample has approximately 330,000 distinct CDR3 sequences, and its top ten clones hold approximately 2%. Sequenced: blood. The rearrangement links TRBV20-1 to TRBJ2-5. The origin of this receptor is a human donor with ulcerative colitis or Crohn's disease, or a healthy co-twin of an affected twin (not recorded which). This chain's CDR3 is CSHIPHTGYQETQYF.